A single sample is the source of the 13 T cell receptor beta chains below, sequenced in a study of blood T cells in healthy people across ages. The second PCR ran roughly 7 to 11 cycles with a sample-barcoded 5' primer and J-beta primers. TCRdb recomputed calls from the 5' RACE reads with MiXCR, one row per CDR3 protein. The repertoire consists of more than 450,000 distinct CDR3 sequences, with about 27% occurring once and the leading ten covering 3% to 4%. This sample was shared with a second study, whose subject was T cells of mothers and their children.

The sequencing sample was made of blood. The receptors originated from a boy aged 2-15 years in good health.

This clonotype appeared a few times. The chain employs TRBV7-2 and TRBJ1-1; D ambiguous. The V end was cut by 1 base, the J end by 5 bases, with 5 bases between. Per germline, CDR1 SGHTA and CDR2 FQGNSA. CDR3 length: 12 amino acids. The CDR3 protein is CASSLVYTEAFF. The CDR3 coding sequence is TGTGCCAGCAGCTTAGTGTATACTGAAGCTTTCTTT.

The chain employs TRBV5-1 and TRBJ2-3; 8 nucleotides match TRBD2. Germline trimming cut 0 bases from V and 4 bases from J; bases unmatched to any gene: 7. The CDR3 is made up of 16 amino acids. Germline loops: CDR1 SGHRS, CDR2 YFSETQ. The CDR3 here is CASSLGPAGEPDTQYF. In DNA, the CDR3 is TGCGCCAGCAGCTTGGGGCCAGCGGGGGAGCCAGATACGCAGTATTTT.

This clonotype has more than one count but fewer than ten. The rearrangement joins TRBV12-3 or TRBV12-4 to TRBJ1-2, with TRBD1 as a possible D gene (5 bases). The CDR3 loop spans 15 amino acids. The germline V and J ends were trimmed by 6 bases and 5 bases, with 19 bases remaining between them. CDR3 amino acids: CASSYRDGRFYGYTF. In DNA, the CDR3 is TGTGCCAGCAGCTACCGGGACGGGCGCTTTTATGGCTACACCTTC.

This clonotype was picked up a small number of times. The chain joins TRBV4-3 to TRBJ1-2; TRBD1 agrees at 7 bases. With V trimmed by 4 bases and J by 6 bases, 11 bases remained unmatched. The CDR3 sequence is 15 residues long. Germline CDR1 reads LGHNA; CDR2 reads YSLEER. The CDR3 region is CASSPHKTGSDGYTF. CDR3 in DNA: TGCGCCAGCAGCCCCCACAAGACAGGGTCTGATGGCTACACCTTC.

The chain carries TRBV27 and TRBJ2-2; no definite D call. CDR1 and CDR2 (germline): MNHEY, SMNVEV (reference sequence). The CDR3 covers 15 residues. The V and J ends lost 7 bases and 7 bases respectively, with 19 bases between them. CDR3 sequence (DNA): TGTGCCAGCATCAACATTCAGGACCCCCGCGGGGAGCTGTTTTTT. Residues: CASINIQDPRGELFF.

This clonotype appeared a few times. The chain recombines TRBV10-2 with TRBJ2-2, with no clear D. CDR1 is WSHSY and CDR2 is SAAADI in the germline V gene. The CDR3 contains 12 residues. The ends were cut back, 0 bases at V and 9 bases at J, with 5 bases in the middle. The CDR3 sequence: CASSESFRELFF. The CDR3 nucleotides read TGCGCCAGCAGTGAGTCCTTCAGGGAGCTGTTTTTT.

This clonotype was detected a few times. This chain joins TRBV7-3 and TRBJ1-1, with 8 positions matching TRBD1. Germline V gene sequence: CDR1 SGHTA, CDR2 FQGTGA. J lost 4 bases, V lost 2 bases, and 6 bases had no gene match. The CDR3 runs 15 residues. The CDR3 DNA reads as TGTGCCAGCAGCTTAGACAGGGGAATAAGCACTGAAGCTTTCTTT. It translates to CASSLDRGISTEAFF.

This clonotype has just a few counts. V usage is TRBV4-1 and J usage is TRBJ2-1; TRBD2 matches at 14 bases. Germline loops: CDR1 MGHRA, CDR2 YSYEKL. Unmatched junction bases numbered 9, after V lost 6 bases and J lost 8 bases. CDR3 length equals 16 residues. Here the CDR3 reads CASRPTSGREFHEQFF. The DNA for the CDR3 is TGCGCCAGCAGACCGACTAGCGGGAGGGAATTCCATGAGCAGTTCTTC.

This chain links TRBV29-1 with TRBJ1-5; D gene uncertain. From germline, CDR1 is SQVTM and CDR2 ANQGSEA. The CDR3 is 13 residues long. Between the trimmed V and J ends, which lost 5 bases and 4 bases, there was a span of 12 bases. In DNA, the CDR3 is TGCAGCGTTACGGAAAACCTTAATCAGCCCCAGCATTTT. Residues: CSVTENLNQPQHF.

The rearrangement uses TRBV7-9 and TRBJ2-5, with 10 bases lining up with TRBD2. The DNA end is more similar to TRBJ2-7, so the J call may be wrong. Germline values: CDR1 SEHNR, CDR2 FQNEAQ (reference sequence). The CDR3 spans 15 residues. CDR3: CASSYLAGASYEQYF. CDR3 bases: TGTGCCAGCAGTTATCTAGCGGGGGCTTCCTACGAGCAGTACTTC.

This chain connects TRBV3-1 to TRBJ2-7; TRBD1 is a possible D gene (5 bases). There are 13 residues in the CDR3. Germline V gene lookup returns CDR1 LGHDT and CDR2 YNNKEL (reference sequence). V dropped 3 bases and J dropped 0 bases, with 6 bases sitting between them. CDR3 DNA sequence: TGTGCCAGCAGCCACAGGGTCTCCTACGAGCAGTACTTC. Protein product: CASSHRVSYEQYF.

This clonotype appeared a few times. This rearrangement joins TRBV27 to TRBJ2-1; 7 bases align to TRBD2. The ends lost 4 bases at V and 2 bases at J; junction bases unmatched: 11. This CDR3 contains 17 residues. From germline, CDR1 is MNHEY and CDR2 SMNVEV (reference sequence). The CDR3 DNA reads TGTGCCAGCAGTTCTAGCGGTATGGGGGGAACCTACAATGAGCAGTTCTTC. Amino acid sequence: CASSSSGMGGTYNEQFF.

This clonotype has more than one count but fewer than ten. This sequence joins TRBV12-3 or TRBV12-4 and TRBJ2-5; 8 nucleotides align to TRBD2. TRBJ2-7 explains the end of the DNA better; the J call may be wrong. The CDR3 extends over 15 amino acids. CDR3 amino acids: CASRLGVAGTYEQYF. CDR3 coding DNA: TGTGCCAGCAGGCTCGGGGTAGCGGGGACCTACGAGCAGTACTTC.